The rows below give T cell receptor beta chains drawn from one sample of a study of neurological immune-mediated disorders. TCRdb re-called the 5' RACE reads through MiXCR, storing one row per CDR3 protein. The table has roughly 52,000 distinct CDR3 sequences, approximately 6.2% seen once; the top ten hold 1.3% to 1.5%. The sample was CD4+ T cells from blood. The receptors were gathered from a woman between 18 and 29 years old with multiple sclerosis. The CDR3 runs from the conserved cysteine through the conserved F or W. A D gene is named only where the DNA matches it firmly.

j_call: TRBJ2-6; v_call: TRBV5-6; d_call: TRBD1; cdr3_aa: CASSLERGRSGANVLTF
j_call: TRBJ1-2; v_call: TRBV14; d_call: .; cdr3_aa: CASSQDSTPYYGYTF
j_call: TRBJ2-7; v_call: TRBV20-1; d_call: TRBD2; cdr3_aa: CSASPSGGSYEQYF
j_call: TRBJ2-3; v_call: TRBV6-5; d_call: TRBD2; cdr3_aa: CASSRGLAGGPDTQYF
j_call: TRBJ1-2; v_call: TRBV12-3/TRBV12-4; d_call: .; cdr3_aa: CASSLPGAYGYTF
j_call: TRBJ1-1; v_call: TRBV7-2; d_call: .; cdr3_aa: CASSLTTVNTEAFF
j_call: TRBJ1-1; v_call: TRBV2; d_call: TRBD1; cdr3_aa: CASSGTGGQGTEAFF
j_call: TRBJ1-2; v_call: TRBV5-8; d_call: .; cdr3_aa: CASSFPGNYGYTF
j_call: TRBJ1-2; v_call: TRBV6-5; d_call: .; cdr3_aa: CASSYSGAGNYGYTF
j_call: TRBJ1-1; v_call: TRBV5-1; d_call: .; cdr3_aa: CASSPRQSNTEAFF
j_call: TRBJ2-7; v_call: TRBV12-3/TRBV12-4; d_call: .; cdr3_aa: CASSSQRRSDEQYF
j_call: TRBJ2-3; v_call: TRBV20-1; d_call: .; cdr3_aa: CSAARGPYDTQYF
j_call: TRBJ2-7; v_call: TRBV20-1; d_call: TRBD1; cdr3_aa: CSARRTGGDEQYF
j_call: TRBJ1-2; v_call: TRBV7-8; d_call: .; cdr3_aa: CASSLEGREFGYTF
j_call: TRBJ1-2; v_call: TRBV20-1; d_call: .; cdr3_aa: CSASNEGVDINGYTF
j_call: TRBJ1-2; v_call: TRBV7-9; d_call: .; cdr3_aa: CASSPGGGHYGYTF
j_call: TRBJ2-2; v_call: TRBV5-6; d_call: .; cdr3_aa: CASSLGLHTGELFF